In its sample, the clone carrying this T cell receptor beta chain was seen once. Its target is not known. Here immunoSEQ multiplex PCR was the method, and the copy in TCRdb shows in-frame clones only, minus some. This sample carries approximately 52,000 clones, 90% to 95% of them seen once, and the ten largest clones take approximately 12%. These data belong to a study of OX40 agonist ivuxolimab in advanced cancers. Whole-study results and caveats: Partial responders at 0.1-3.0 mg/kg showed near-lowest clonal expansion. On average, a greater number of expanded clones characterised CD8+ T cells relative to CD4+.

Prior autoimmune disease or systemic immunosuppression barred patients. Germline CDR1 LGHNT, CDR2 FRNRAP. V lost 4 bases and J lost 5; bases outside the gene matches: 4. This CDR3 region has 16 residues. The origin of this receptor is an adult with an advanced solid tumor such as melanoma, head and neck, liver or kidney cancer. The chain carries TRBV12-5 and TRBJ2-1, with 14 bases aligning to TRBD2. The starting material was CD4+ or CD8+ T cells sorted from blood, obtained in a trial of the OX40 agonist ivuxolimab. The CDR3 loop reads CASGWAGLAGDNEQFF. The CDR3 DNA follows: TGTGCTAGTGGTTGGGCGGGACTAGCGGGAGACAATGAGCAGTTCTTC.